A selection of T cell receptor beta chains follows, all from one sample in a study of hypomethylating agent response in myelodysplastic syndrome. Clones were sequenced by immunoSEQ multiplex PCR, and TCRdb holds only the in-frame ones, with some missing. The data contain about 5,700 clones, around 78% of them seen just once; the ten biggest clones take up around 10%. The sample consisted of bone marrow, taken before or after starting hypomethylating agent treatment for myelodysplastic syndrome (not recorded which). All receptors derive from a human donor with myelodysplastic syndrome. The CDR3 runs from the conserved cysteine through the conserved F or W. A D gene is named only where the DNA matches it firmly. The size entry is marked missing in some rows and otherwise reads once, few, many or a size class.

>TRBJ2-6|TRBV6-4|.|.
TGTGCCAGCAGTGACCCCACGGCTGGCTCTGGGGCCAACGTCCTGACTTTC
CASSDPTAGSGANVLTF
>TRBJ2-5|TRBV7-2|.|.
TGTGCCAGCAGCTTAAATAAGGGTGCCCAAGAGACCCAGTACTTC
CASSLNKGAQETQYF
>TRBJ1-5|TRBV5-1|medium-sized|.
TGCGCCAGCAGCTTGGGCAACTACAATCAGCCCCAGCATTTT
CASSLGNYNQPQHF
>TRBJ2-2|TRBV10-3|once|TRBD2
TGTGCCATCAGCCCGGGAGGGACCGGGGAGCTGTTTTTT
CAISPGGTGELFF
>TRBJ2-2|TRBV7-9|.|.
TGTGCCAGCAGCCCCTTGGAGTACACCGGGGAGCTGTTTTTT
CASSPLEYTGELFF
>TRBJ2-5|TRBV5-4|.|.
TGTGCCAGCACCCGTGGCCAAGAGACCCAGTACTTC
CASTRGQETQYF
>TRBJ2-7|TRBV7-2|.|.
TGTGCCAGCAGCCACAGACGGACCTACGAGCAGTACTTC
CASSHRRTYEQYF
>TRBJ2-6|TRBV2|.|.
TGTGCCAGCAGTGAAGGGTACGAGATCTCTGGGGCCAACGTCCTGACTTTC
CASSEGYEISGANVLTF
>TRBJ2-2|TRBV5-1|.|.
TGCGCCAGCAGCTCCTTAGGTTTTGGCACCGGGGAGCTGTTTTTT
CASSSLGFGTGELFF
>TRBJ2-7|TRBV5-1|once|.
TGCGCCAGCAGCTTGGACCTGGGGGGGGCCGGCTACGAGCAGTACTTC
CASSLDLGGAGYEQYF
>TRBJ2-3|TRBV28|.|.
TGTGCCAGCAACGACAGGCGGGGCACAGATACGCAGTATTTT
CASNDRRGTDTQYF
>TRBJ2-1|TRBV6-6|.|.
TGTGCCAGCATCTATTGGGGGGGGCGGTACAATGAGCAGTTCTTC
CASIYWGGRYNEQFF
>TRBJ2-2|TRBV5-1|once|TRBD2
TGCGCCAGCAGCTCGGCTAGCGGGGGGTTTAACACCGGGGAGCTGTTTTTT
CASSSASGGFNTGELFF
>TRBJ2-6|TRBV15|.|.
TGTGCCACCAGCAGAGCACAGGGTTCTGGGGCCAACGTCCTGACTTTC
CATSRAQGSGANVLTF
>TRBJ2-5|TRBV7-9|.|.
TGTGCCAGCAGCTCCGCGGGGGCGGGAGAGACCCAGTACTTC
CASSSAGAGETQYF
>TRBJ1-5|TRBV25-1|.|.
TGTGCCAGCAGTGGCAGGGGTAGCAATCAGCCCCAGCATTTT
CASSGRGSNQPQHF
>TRBJ1-4|TRBV20-1|few|TRBD1
TGCAGTGCTAGTTTGGACAGGCCGCCAGATTTT
CSASLDRPPDF
>TRBJ2-5|TRBV7-2|.|.
TGTGCCAGCAGCTTGTCGCCGCGGGAGACCCAGTACTTC
CASSLSPRETQYF
>TRBJ1-2|TRBV6-5|once|TRBD1
TGTGCCAGCAGCCTGGGACAGGTTAATGATGGCTACACCTTC
CASSLGQVNDGYTF
>TRBJ1-1|TRBV5-1|few|.
TGCGCCAGCAGCTTGGAGGTTATGAACACTGAAGCTTTCTTT
CASSLEVMNTEAFF
>TRBJ2-7|TRBV18|.|TRBD1
TGTGCCAGCTCACCAAGGGGACAGGTGCCTGACGAGCAGTACTTC
CASSPRGQVPDEQYF
>TRBJ1-5|TRBV2|.|.
TGTGCCAGCAGTGAATTGGGCAGACATCAGCCCCAGCATTTT
CASSELGRHQPQHF
>TRBJ1-3|TRBV5-1|.|.
TGCGCCAGCAGCTTGGAGGCTGCTGGAAACACCATATATTTT
CASSLEAAGNTIYF
>TRBJ1-1|TRBV7-9|once|.
TGTGCCAGCAGCTTTGGGCCAGGGCGGAACACTGAAGCTTTCTTT
CASSFGPGRNTEAFF
>TRBJ2-7|TRBV4-2|medium-sized|.
TGTGCCAGCAGCCAGGACCCAGGGAGCTCCTACGAGCAGTACTTC
CASSQDPGSSYEQYF
>TRBJ2-3|TRBV7-9|.|.
TGTGCCAGCAGCTTATGGTCCTCCGATTCGGATACGCAGTATTTT
CASSLWSSDSDTQYF
>TRBJ2-4|TRBV25-1|.|.
TGTGCCAGCACCGAGGGGGTAGCCAAAAACATTCAGTACTTC
CASTEGVAKNIQYF
>TRBJ2-7|TRBV6-6|.|TRBD1
TGTGCCAGCACCCCCCTGGGACAGCCCTACGAGCAGTACTTC
CASTPLGQPYEQYF
>TRBJ2-7|TRBV6-6|.|.
TGTGCCAGCAGTTTTACCGGGACTCCCCTCGAGCAGTACTTC
CASSFTGTPLEQYF
>TRBJ2-1|TRBV6-1|.|TRBD2
TGTGCCAGCAGTGACCTTGCGGGGGGCTACAATGAGCAGTTCTTC
CASSDLAGGYNEQFF
>TRBJ2-2|TRBV11-2|.|.
TGTGCCAGCAGCTTAAACCATTACACCGGGGAGCTGTTTTTT
CASSLNHYTGELFF
>TRBJ2-1|TRBV6-5|once|TRBD1
TGTGCCAGCAGCCGGGACAGAGAATACAATGAGCAGTTCTTC
CASSRDREYNEQFF
>TRBJ2-3|TRBV7-8|.|.
TGTGCCAGCAGCTTAACAGGGACCAGCACAGATACGCAGTATTTT
CASSLTGTSTDTQYF
>TRBJ2-3|TRBV30|few|TRBD2
TGTGCCTGGAGTCCAGATTCGGGGGGTAGCACAGATACGCAGTATTTT
CAWSPDSGGSTDTQYF
>TRBJ1-5|TRBV7-3|.|.
TGTGCCAGCAGTAATACAGGGAGTGGGGATCAGCCCCAGCATTTT
CASSNTGSGDQPQHF
>TRBJ2-1|TRBV11-3|.|.
TGTGCCAGCAGCTTGGACAATGAGCAGTTCTTC
CASSLDNEQFF
>TRBJ2-1|TRBV5-1|.|.
TGCGCCAGCAGTCTGAGCCAGAGCTCCTACAATGAGCAGTTCTTC
CASSLSQSSYNEQFF
>TRBJ2-7|TRBV28|.|TRBD1
TGTGCCAGCAGTCCCGGGACAGGGGTCGAGCAGTACTTC
CASSPGTGVEQYF
>TRBJ1-1|TRBV11-3|.|.
TGTGCCAGCAGCCCGGGGGGGACTAACACTGAAGCTTTCTTT
CASSPGGTNTEAFF
>TRBJ1-2|TRBV19|.|.
TGTGCCAGTAGCGAACACTACAATTCGAACTATGGCTACACCTTC
CASSEHYNSNYGYTF
>TRBJ1-2|TRBV19|.|.
TGTGCCAGTAAGGGGATCGGAGACTATGGCTACACCTTC
CASKGIGDYGYTF
>TRBJ2-5|TRBV5-6|once|TRBD2
TGTGCCAGCAGCCCGTTAGCGGGGGTTGAGACCCAGTACTTC
CASSPLAGVETQYF
>TRBJ2-5|TRBV6-5|.|TRBD2
TGTGCCAGCAGTCGAACTTCGACTAGCGAGATCCAGTACTTC
CASSRTSTSEIQYF